The T cell receptor (beta chain) described here comes from a study of graft-versus-host responses after intestinal transplantation. Overall study: After anti-thymocyte globulin induction, recipients took tacrolimus and steroids for three to four years. Study-level findings and limits: Detected in recipient marrow were GvH clones, some of which were first observed in ileum or blood. Peak circulating GvH clone levels were associated with early post-transplant HvG declines.

Sequencing was performed with immunoSEQ multiplex PCR; in TCRdb, only in-frame clones are kept and a portion is missing. The table shows around 100,000 clones, with about 90% occurring only once. Germline assignment: CDR1 MDHEN and CDR2 SYDVKM. This CDR3 spans 12 amino acids. Trimming took 1 base from V and 6 from J, leaving 7 bases between them. Turning to this clone: The antigen remains undetermined.

The V call is TRBV28, the J call TRBJ2-7; D unresolved. The material sequenced was unstimulated CD4+ T cells sorted from spleen or lymph node cells, taken before transplant. The clonotype originates from a human donor who was the organ donor for an intestinal transplant. CDR3 DNA: TGTGCCAGCAGTTTATATACGGGCGAGCAGTACTTC. The encoded protein is CASSLYTGEQYF. The variable domain in full, completed from reference TRBV28 and TRBJ2-7, reads DVKVTQSSRYLVKRTGEKVFLECVQDMDHENMFWYRQDPGLGLRLIYFSYDVKMKEKGDIPEGYSVSREKKERFSLILESASTNQTSMYLCASSLYTGEQYFGPGTRLTVT.